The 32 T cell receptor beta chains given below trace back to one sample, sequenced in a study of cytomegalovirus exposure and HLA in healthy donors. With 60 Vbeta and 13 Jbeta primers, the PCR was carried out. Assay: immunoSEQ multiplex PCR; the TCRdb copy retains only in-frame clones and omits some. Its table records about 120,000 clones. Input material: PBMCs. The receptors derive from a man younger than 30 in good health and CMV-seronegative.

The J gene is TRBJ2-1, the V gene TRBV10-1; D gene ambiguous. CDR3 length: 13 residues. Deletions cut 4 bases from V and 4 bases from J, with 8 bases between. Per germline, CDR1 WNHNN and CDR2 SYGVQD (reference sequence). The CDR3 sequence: CASSGGLYNEQFF. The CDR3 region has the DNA TGCGCCAGCAGTGGAGGCCTTTACAATGAGCAGTTCTTC.

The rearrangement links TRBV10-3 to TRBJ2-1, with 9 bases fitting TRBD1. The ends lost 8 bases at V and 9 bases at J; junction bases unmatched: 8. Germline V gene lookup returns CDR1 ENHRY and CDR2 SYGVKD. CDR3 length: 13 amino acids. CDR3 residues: CAIPGTGLGEQFF. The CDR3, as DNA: TGTGCCATCCCCGGGACAGGGTTAGGTGAGCAGTTCTTC.

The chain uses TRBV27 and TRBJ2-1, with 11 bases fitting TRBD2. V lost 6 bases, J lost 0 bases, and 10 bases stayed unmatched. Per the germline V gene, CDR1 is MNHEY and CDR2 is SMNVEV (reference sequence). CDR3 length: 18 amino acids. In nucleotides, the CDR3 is TGTGCCAGCAGCCAGACTAGCGGGGCGCTCCACTCCTACAATGAGCAGTTCTTC. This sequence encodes CASSQTSGALHSYNEQFF.

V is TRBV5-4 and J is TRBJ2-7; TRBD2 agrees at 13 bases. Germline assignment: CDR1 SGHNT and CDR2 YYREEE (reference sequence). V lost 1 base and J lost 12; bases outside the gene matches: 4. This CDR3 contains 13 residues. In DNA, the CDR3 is TGTGCCAGCAGCTTGACCGGGACTAGCGGGGCGTACTTC. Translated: CASSLTGTSGAYF.

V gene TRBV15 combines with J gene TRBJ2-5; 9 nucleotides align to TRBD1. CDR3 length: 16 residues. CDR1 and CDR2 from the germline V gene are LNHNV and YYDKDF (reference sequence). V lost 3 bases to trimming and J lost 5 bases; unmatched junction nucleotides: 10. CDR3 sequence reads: CATSRTGGGPEETQYF. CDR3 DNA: TGTGCCACCAGCAGGACAGGGGGAGGTCCAGAGGAGACCCAGTACTTC.

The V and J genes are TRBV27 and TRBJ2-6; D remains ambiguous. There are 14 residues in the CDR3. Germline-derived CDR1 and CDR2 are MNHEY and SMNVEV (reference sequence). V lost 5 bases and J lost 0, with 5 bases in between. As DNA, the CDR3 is TGTGCCAGCAGTCTTATCTCTGGGGCCAACGTCCTGACTTTC. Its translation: CASSLISGANVLTF.

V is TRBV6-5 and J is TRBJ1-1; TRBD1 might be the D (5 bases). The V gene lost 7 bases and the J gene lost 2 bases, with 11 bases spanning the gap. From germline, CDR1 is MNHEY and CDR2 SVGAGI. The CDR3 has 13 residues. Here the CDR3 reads CASTPRANTEAFF. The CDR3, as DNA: TGTGCCAGCACCCCCAGGGCTAACACTGAAGCTTTCTTT.

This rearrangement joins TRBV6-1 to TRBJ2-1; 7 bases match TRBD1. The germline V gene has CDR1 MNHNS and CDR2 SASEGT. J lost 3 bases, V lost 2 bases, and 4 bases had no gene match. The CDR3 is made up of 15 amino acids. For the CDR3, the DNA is TGTGCCAGCAGTGAAATGGCAGGGGGCTACAATGAGCAGTTCTTC. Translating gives CASSEMAGGYNEQFF.

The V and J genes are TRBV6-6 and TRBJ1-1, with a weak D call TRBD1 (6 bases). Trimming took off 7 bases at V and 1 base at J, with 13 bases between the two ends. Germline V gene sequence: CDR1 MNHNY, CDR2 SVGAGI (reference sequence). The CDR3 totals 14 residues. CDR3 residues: CASKIPGQNTEAFF. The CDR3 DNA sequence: TGTGCCAGCAAAATCCCGGGACAGAACACTGAAGCTTTCTTT.

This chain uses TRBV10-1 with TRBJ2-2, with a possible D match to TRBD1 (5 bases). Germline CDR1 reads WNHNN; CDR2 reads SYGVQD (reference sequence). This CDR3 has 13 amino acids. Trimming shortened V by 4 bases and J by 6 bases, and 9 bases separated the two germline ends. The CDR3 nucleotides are TGCGCCAGCAGTGCCCAGGGCGCCGGGGAGCTGTTTTTT. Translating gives CASSAQGAGELFF.

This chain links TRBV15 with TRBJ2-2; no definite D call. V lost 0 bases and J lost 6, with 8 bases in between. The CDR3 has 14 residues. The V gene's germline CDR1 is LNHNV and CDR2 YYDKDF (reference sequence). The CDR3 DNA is TGTGCCACCAGCAGAGATCCCCCTCCCGGGGAGCTGTTTTTT. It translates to CATSRDPPPGELFF. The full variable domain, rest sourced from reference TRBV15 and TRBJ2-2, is DAMVIQNPRYQVTQFGKPVTLSCSQTLNHNVMYWYQQKSSQAPKLLFHYYDKDFNNEADTPDNFQSRRPNTSFCFLDIRSPGLGDTAMYLCATSRDPPPGELFFGEGSRLTVL.

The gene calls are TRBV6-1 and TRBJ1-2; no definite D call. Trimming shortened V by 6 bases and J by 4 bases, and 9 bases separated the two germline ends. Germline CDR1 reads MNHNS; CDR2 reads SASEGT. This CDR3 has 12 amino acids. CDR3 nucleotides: TGTGCCAGCAGCCCAACTCCCTATGGCTACACCTTC. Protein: CASSPTPYGYTF.

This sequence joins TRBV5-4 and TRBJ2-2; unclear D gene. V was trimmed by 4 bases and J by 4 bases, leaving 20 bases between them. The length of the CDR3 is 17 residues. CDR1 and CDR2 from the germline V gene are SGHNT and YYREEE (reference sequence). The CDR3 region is CASSRAASLVGTGELFF. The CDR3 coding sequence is TGTGCCAGCAGCCGAGCCGCCTCCCTAGTCGGCACCGGGGAGCTGTTTTTT.

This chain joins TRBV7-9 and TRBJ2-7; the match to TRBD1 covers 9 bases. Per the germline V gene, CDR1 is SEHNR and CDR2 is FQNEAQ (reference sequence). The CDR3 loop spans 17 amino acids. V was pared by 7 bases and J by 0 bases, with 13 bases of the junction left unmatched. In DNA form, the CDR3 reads TGTGCCAGCACCCGGGGGGACAGGGTTCCCTTCTCCTACGAGCAGTACTTC. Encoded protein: CASTRGDRVPFSYEQYF.

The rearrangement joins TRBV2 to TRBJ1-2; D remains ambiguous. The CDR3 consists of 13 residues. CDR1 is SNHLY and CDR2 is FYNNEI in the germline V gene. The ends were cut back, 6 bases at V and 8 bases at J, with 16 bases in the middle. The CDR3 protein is CASRVDRDKGYTF. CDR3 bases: TGTGCCAGCAGAGTAGACCGGGATAAGGGCTACACCTTC. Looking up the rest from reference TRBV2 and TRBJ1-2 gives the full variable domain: EPEVTQTPSHQVTQMGQEVILRCVPISNHLYFYWYRQILGQKVEFLVSFYNNEISEKSEIFDDQFSVERPDGSNFTLKIRSTKLEDSAMYFCASRVDRDKGYTFGSGTRLTVV.

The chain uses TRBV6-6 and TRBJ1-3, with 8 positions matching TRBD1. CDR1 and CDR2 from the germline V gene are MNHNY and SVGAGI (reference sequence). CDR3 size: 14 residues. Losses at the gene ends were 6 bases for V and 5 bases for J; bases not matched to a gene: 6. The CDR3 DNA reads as TGTGCCAGCAGCCCCAGACAGGGGCGAAACACCATATATTTT. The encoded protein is CASSPRQGRNTIYF.

The CDR3 DNA reads TGTGCCAGCAGCCAAGATTACAGGGGCTCCTACGAGCAGTACTTC. The encoded protein is CASSQDYRGSYEQYF. The chain couples TRBV14 to TRBJ2-7; 7 bases are a match to TRBD1. V shed 0 bases and J 0 bases; nucleotides not matched to a gene: 2. The germline V gene has CDR1 SGHDN and CDR2 FVKESK. The length of the CDR3 is 15 residues.

The CDR3 region has the DNA TGCGCCAGCAGCCAACCCCTGGACAGGGTTTATGAAAAACTGTTTTTT. Residues: CASSQPLDRVYEKLFF. The chain joins TRBV4-1 to TRBJ1-4, with 8 bases that match TRBD1. The germline CDR1 and CDR2 sequences are MGHRA and YSYEKL. The trim removed 2 bases at V and 6 bases at J, leaving 8 bases unmatched. This CDR3 comprises 16 residues.

The CDR3 loop reads CASSYDFNTEAFF. In nucleotides, the CDR3 is TGTGCCAGCAGCTATGACTTTAACACTGAAGCTTTCTTT. This rearrangement joins TRBV7-8 to TRBJ1-1; D remains ambiguous. CDR1 and CDR2 (germline): SGHVS, FQNEAQ. This CDR3 region has 13 residues. The V end was cut by 4 bases, the J end by 2 bases, with 8 bases between.

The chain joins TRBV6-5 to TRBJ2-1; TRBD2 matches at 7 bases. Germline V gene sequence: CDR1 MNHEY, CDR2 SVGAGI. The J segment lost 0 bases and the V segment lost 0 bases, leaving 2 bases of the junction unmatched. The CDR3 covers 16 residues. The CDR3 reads CASSYSRTSSYNEQFF. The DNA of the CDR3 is TGTGCCAGCAGTTACTCCCGGACTAGCTCCTACAATGAGCAGTTCTTC.

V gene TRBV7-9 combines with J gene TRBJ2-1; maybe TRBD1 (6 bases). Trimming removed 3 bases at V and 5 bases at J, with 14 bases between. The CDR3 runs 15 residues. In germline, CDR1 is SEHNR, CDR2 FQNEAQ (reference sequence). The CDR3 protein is CASSFSWTENNEQFF. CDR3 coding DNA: TGTGCCAGCAGCTTCTCCTGGACAGAAAACAATGAGCAGTTCTTC.

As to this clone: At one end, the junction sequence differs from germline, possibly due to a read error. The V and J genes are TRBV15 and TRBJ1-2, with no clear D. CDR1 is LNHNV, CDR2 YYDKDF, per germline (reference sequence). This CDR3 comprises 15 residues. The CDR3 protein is CTTSRDLAGLVGYTF. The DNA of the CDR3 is TGTACCACCAGCAGAGATCTAGCAGGATTAGTTGGCTACACCTTC.

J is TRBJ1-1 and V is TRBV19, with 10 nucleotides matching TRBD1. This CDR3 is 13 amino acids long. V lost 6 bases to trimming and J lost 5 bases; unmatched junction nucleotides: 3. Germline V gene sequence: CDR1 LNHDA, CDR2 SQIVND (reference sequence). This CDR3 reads CASRTGQGTEAFF. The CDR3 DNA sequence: TGTGCCAGTAGGACGGGACAGGGGACTGAAGCTTTCTTT.

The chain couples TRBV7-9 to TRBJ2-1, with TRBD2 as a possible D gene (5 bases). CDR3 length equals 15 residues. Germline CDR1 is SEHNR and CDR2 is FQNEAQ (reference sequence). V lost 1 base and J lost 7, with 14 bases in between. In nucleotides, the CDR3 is TGTGCCAGCAGCTTAGATGGCGGGTCAGAAAATGAGCAGTTCTTC. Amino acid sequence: CASSLDGGSENEQFF. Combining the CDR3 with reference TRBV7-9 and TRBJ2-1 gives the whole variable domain DTGVSQNPRHKITKRGQNVTFRCDPISEHNRLYWYRQTLGQGPEFLTYFQNEAQLEKSRLLSDRFSAERPKGSFSTLEIQRTEQGDSAMYLCASSLDGGSENEQFFGPGTRLTVL.

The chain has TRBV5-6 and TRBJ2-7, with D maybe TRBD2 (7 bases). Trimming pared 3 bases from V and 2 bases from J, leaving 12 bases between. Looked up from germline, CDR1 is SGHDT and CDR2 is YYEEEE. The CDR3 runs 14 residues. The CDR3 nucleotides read TGTGCCAGCAGCTGGCGCGGGGGCCCCTACGAGCAGTACTTC. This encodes CASSWRGGPYEQYF.

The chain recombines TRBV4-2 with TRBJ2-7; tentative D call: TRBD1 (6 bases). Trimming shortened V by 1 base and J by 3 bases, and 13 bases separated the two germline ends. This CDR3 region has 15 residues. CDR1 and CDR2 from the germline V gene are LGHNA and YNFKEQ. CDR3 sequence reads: CASSQARDIYYEQYF. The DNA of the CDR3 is TGTGCCAGCAGCCAAGCCAGGGACATTTACTACGAGCAGTACTTC.

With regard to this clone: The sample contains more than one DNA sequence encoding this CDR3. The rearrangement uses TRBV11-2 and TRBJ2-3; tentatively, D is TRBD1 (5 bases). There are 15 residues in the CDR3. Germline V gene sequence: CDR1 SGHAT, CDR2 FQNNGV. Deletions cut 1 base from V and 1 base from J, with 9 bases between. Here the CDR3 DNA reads TGTGCCAGCAGCTTAGGGGGCGTTGGCACAGATACGCAGTATTTT. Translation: CASSLGGVGTDTQYF.

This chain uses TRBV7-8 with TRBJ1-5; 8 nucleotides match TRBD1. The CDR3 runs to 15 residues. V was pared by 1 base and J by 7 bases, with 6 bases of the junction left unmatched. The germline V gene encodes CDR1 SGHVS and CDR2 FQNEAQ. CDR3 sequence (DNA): TGTGCCAGCAGCTTAGGTCGGACAGGGTGGCAGCCCCAGCATTTT. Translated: CASSLGRTGWQPQHF.

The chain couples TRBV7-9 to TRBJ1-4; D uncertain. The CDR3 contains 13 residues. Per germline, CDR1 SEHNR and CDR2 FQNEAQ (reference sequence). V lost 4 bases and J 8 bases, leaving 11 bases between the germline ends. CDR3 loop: CASSYGSGEKLFF. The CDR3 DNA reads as TGTGCCAGCAGCTACGGATCAGGCGAAAAACTGTTTTTT. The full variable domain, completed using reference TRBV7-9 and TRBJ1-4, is DTGVSQNPRHKITKRGQNVTFRCDPISEHNRLYWYRQTLGQGPEFLTYFQNEAQLEKSRLLSDRFSAERPKGSFSTLEIQRTEQGDSAMYLCASSYGSGEKLFFGSGTQLSVL.

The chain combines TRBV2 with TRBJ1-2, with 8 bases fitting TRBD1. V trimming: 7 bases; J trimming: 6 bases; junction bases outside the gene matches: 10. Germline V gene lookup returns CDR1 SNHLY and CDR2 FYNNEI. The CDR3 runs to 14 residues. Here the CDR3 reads CASTEQGEVNGYTF. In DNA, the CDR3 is TGTGCCAGCACCGAACAGGGGGAGGTGAATGGCTACACCTTC.

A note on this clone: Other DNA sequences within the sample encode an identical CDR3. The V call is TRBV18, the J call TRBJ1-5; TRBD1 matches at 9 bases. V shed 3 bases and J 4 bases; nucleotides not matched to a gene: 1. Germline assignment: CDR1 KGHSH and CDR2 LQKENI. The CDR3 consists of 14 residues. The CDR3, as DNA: TGTGCCAGCTCACCGGGACAGGGAAATCAGCCCCAGCATTTT. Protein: CASSPGQGNQPQHF.

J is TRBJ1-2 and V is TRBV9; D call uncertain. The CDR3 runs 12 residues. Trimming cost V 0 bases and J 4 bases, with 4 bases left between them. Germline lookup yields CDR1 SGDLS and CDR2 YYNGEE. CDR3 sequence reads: CASSVASYGYTF. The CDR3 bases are TGTGCCAGCAGCGTAGCGAGCTATGGCTACACCTTC. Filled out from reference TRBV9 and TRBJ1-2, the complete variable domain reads DSGVTQTPKHLITATGQRVTLRCSPRSGDLSVYWYQQSLDQGLQFLIQYYNGEERAKGNILERFSAQQFPDLHSELNLSSLELGDSALYFCASSVASYGYTFGSGTRLTVV.